A single sample is the source of the 7 T cell receptor beta chains below, sequenced in a study of blood T cells in healthy people across ages. A second PCR of 7 to 11 cycles used a sample-barcoded 5' primer and a J-beta primer mix. TCRdb reprocessed the 5' RACE reads with MiXCR, giving one entry per CDR3 protein. The sample lists approximately 1.5 million distinct CDR3 sequences, roughly 30% occurring once. Sequenced sample: blood. Receptors originate from a woman between 25 and 40 years old in good health.

The chain couples TRBV5-6 to TRBJ2-2; a weak D match, TRBD2 (6 bases). V lost 0 bases and J lost 5, with 11 bases in between. This CDR3 contains 15 residues. Per the germline V gene, CDR1 is SGHDT and CDR2 is YYEEEE. CDR3 sequence reads: CASSLVRERTGELFF. CDR3 in DNA: TGTGCCAGCAGCTTGGTGCGGGAAAGGACCGGGGAGCTGTTTTTT.

There are a few counts of this clonotype. The chain employs TRBV28 and TRBJ2-7; D gene ambiguous. Trimming took off 8 bases at V and 0 bases at J, with 11 bases between the two ends. The CDR3 length is 13 residues. Germline CDR1 is MDHEN and CDR2 is SYDVKM. CDR3 region: CASGPGSSYEQYF. The CDR3, as DNA: TGTGCCAGCGGGCCAGGCAGCTCCTACGAGCAGTACTTC.

This clonotype has only a few counts. The chain links TRBV4-1 to TRBJ2-7, with TRBD1 matching 9 bases. V lost 2 bases to trimming and J lost 2 bases; unmatched junction nucleotides: 7. Germline V gene data show CDR1 as MGHRA and CDR2 as YSYEKL. The CDR3 length is 16 residues. CDR3 residues: CASSQPTGGWTYEQYF. In DNA form, the CDR3 reads TGCGCCAGCAGCCAACCCACAGGGGGCTGGACCTACGAGCAGTACTTC.

J is TRBJ1-6 and V is TRBV27; TRBD1 matches at 9 bases. J was trimmed by 0 bases and V by 8 bases; bases with no gene match: 5. Germline V CDR1 and CDR2: MNHEY, SMNVEV (reference sequence). This CDR3 region has 16 residues. CDR3 in amino acids: CASADRGSSYNSPLHF. Here the CDR3 DNA reads TGTGCCAGCGCAGACAGGGGGAGCTCCTATAATTCACCCCTCCACTTT.

This rearrangement joins TRBV20-1 to TRBJ1-5, with TRBD1 matching 9 bases. CDR3 size: 16 residues. Trimming took 1 base from V and 0 from J; bases not matched to a gene: 4. Germline CDR1 is DFQATT and CDR2 is SNEGSKA (reference sequence). CDR3 nucleotides: TGCAGTGCTAGAGTGACAGGGGGTTTTAGCAATCAGCCCCAGCATTTT. Protein sequence: CSARVTGGFSNQPQHF.

This clonotype occurred many times. CDR3 loop: CSVEVLGLAGGEQFF. DNA of the CDR3: TGCAGCGTTGAAGTTCTCGGACTAGCGGGAGGCGAGCAGTTCTTC. The gene calls are TRBV29-1 and TRBJ2-1, with 14 nucleotides matching TRBD2. This CDR3 is built from 15 residues. Germline-derived CDR1 and CDR2 are SQVTM and ANQGSEA. Unmatched junction bases numbered 6, after V lost 1 base and J lost 10 bases.

This clonotype was seen repeatedly, ten times or more. V is TRBV4-1 and J is TRBJ2-7, with 14 bases fitting TRBD2. CDR3 length: 17 residues. Germline-derived CDR1 and CDR2 are MGHRA and YSYEKL. The V and J ends lost 1 base and 3 bases, in that order; junction bases with no gene match: 5. CDR3 in DNA: TGCGCCAGCAGCCAAGTCGGGACTAGCGGGAGCCTCTACGAGCAGTACTTC. It is translated as CASSQVGTSGSLYEQYF.